The 3 T cell receptor beta chains given below trace back to one sample, sequenced in a study of blood T cell repertoires in COVID-19 (dated by TCRdb to 2020 to 2022). Libraries were built with the immunoSEQ multiplex PCR assay. The table was pulled from immuneACCESS by TCRdb, which kept in-frame rearrangements only. Such tables lose some clones; where checked, under half of the loss comes from unresolved V genes, and the rest has no known cause. This sample lists under 350,000 clones; roughly 83% were detected once. The ten largest clones capture roughly 4.5% of the sample. The sequenced sample consisted of peripheral blood. The receptors derive from a man aged 55 to 70 who had recovered from COVID-19.

The gene calls are TRBV7-9 and TRBJ1-1; weak D call: TRBD1 (5 bases). CDR1 SEHNR and CDR2 FQNEAQ come from the germline V gene (reference sequence). V lost 3 bases, J lost 0 bases, and 8 bases lay in between. The CDR3 is 14 amino acids. The CDR3 spells CASSFGHMNTEAFF. CDR3 DNA: TGTGCCAGCAGCTTCGGACATATGAACACTGAAGCTTTCTTT.

This chain's CDR3 is CATPRPVAGELFF. The CDR3 bases are TGTGCCACCCCGCGCCCGGTGGCCGGGGAGCTGTTTTTT. This chain connects TRBV12-3 or TRBV12-4 to TRBJ2-2; no firm D call. This CDR3 has 13 residues. With 10 bases removed from V and 6 bases from J, the gap between germline ends came to 15 bases.

This chain connects TRBV27 to TRBJ2-1; 9 nucleotides match TRBD1. CDR3 length equals 15 residues. Germline V CDR1 and CDR2: MNHEY, SMNVEV (reference sequence). Germline trimming cut 5 bases from V and 7 bases from J; bases unmatched to any gene: 9. Here the CDR3 reads CASSLPGTGRNEQFF. As DNA, the CDR3 is TGTGCCAGCAGTCTACCCGGGACAGGGAGGAATGAGCAGTTCTTC.